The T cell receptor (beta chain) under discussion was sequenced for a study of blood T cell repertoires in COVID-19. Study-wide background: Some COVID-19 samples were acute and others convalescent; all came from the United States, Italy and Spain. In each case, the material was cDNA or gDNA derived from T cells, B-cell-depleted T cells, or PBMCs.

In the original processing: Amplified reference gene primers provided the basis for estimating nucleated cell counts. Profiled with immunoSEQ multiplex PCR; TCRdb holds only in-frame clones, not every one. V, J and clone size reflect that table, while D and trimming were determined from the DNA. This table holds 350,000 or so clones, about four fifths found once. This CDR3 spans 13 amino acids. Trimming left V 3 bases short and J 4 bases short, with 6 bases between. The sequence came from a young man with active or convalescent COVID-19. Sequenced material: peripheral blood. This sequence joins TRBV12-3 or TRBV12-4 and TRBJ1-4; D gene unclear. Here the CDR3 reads CASSFGVNEKLFF. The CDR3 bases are TGTGCCAGCAGTTTCGGGGTTAATGAAAAACTGTTTTTT.